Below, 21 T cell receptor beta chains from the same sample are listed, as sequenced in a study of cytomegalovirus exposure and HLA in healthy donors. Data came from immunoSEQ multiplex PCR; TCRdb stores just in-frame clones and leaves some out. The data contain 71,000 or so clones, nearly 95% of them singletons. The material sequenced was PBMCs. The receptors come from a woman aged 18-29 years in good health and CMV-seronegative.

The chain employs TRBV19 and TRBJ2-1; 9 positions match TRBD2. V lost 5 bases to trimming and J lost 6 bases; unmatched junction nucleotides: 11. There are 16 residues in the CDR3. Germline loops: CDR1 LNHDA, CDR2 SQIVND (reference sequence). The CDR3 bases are TGTGCCAGTAGTCCATGGGGCGGGGGGGCCGTCAATGAGCAGTTCTTC. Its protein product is CASSPWGGGAVNEQFF. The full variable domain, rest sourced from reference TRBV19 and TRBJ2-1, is DGGITQSPKYLFRKEGQNVTLSCEQNLNHDAMYWYRQDPGQGLRLIYYSQIVNDFQKGDIAEGYSVSREKKESFPLTVTSAQKNPTAFYLCASSPWGGGAVNEQFFGPGTRLTVL.

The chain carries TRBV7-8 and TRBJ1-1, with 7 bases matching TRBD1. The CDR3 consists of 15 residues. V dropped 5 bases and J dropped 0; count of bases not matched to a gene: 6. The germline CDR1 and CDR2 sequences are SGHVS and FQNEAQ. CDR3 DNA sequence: TGTGCCAGCAGCCCTTGGGACAGTGTGAACACTGAAGCTTTCTTT. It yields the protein CASSPWDSVNTEAFF.

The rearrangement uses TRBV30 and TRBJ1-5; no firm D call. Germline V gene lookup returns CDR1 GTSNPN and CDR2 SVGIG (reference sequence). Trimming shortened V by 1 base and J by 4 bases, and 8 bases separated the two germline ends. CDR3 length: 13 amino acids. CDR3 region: CAWSADSNQPQHF. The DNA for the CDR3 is TGTGCCTGGAGTGCCGACTCTAATCAGCCCCAGCATTTT.

CDR3 amino acids: CAISESDLVLYEQFF. In nucleotides, the CDR3 is TGTGCCATCAGTGAGTCGGACTTAGTTTTATATGAGCAGTTCTTC. The chain uses TRBV10-3 and TRBJ2-1; D perhaps matches TRBD2 (5 bases). The V end was cut by 0 bases, the J end by 8 bases, with 14 bases between. The germline V gene encodes CDR1 ENHRY and CDR2 SYGVKD. The CDR3 runs to 15 residues.

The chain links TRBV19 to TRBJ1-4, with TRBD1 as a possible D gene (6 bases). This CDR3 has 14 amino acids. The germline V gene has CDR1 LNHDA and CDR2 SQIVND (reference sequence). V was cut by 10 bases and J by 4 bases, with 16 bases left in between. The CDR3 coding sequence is TGTGCCACAAACCCCGGACAGATTAATGAAAAACTGTTTTTT. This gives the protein CATNPGQINEKLFF. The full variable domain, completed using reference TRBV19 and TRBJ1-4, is DGGITQSPKYLFRKEGQNVTLSCEQNLNHDAMYWYRQDPGQGLRLIYYSQIVNDFQKGDIAEGYSVSREKKESFPLTVTSAQKNPTAFYLCATNPGQINEKLFFGSGTQLSVL.

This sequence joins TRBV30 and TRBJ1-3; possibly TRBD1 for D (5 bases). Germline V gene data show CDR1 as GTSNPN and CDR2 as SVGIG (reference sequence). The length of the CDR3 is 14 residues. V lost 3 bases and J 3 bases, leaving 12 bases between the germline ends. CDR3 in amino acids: CAWRGGAYGNTIYF. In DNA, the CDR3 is TGTGCCTGGAGAGGAGGGGCCTATGGAAACACCATATATTTT.

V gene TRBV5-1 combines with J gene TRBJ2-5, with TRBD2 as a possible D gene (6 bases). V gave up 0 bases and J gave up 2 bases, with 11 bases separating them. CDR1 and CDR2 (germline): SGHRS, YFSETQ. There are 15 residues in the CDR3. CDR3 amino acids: CASSLDGTLQETQYF. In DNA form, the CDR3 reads TGCGCCAGCAGCTTGGACGGGACTCTTCAAGAGACCCAGTACTTC.

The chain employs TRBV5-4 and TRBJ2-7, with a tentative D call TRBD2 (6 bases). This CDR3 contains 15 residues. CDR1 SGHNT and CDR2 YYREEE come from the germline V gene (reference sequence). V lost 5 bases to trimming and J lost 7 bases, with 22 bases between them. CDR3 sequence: CASRPGLAGSSEQYF. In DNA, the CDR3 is TGTGCCAGCAGACCGGGACTGGCGGGTTCTTCGGAGCAGTACTTC.

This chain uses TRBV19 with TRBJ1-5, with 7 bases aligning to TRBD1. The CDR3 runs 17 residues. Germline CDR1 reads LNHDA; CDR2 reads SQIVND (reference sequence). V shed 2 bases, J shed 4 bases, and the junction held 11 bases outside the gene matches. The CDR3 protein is CASSIWSGTGENQPQHF. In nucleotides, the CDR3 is TGTGCCAGTAGTATATGGTCGGGAACAGGGGAAAATCAGCCCCAGCATTTT.

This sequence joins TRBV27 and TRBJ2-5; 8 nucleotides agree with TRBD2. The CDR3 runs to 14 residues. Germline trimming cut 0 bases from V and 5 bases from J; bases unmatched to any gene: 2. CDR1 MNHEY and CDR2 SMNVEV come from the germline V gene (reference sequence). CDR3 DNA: TGTGCCAGCAGTTTATCCCCGGGAGGGGAGACCCAGTACTTC. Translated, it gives CASSLSPGGETQYF.

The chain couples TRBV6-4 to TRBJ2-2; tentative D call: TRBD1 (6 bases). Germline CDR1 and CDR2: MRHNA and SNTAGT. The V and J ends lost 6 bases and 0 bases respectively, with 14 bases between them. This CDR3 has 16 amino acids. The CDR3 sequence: CASSSGDTPNTGELFF. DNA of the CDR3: TGTGCCAGCAGCTCAGGGGACACACCGAACACCGGGGAGCTGTTTTTT.

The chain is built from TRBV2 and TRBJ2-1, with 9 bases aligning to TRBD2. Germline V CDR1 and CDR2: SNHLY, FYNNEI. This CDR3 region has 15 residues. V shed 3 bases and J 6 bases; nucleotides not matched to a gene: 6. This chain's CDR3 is CASSDQLAGLNEQFF. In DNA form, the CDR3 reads TGTGCCAGCAGTGATCAACTAGCGGGCCTCAATGAGCAGTTCTTC.

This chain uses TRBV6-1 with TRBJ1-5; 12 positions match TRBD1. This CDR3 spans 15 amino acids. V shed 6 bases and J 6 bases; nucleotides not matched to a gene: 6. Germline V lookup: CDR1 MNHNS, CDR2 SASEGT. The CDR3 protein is CASRVGTGGIQPQHF. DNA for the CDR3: TGTGCCAGCAGGGTCGGGACAGGGGGCATTCAGCCCCAGCATTTT.

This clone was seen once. The CDR3 sequence: CASSLPGPAASAEYGYTF. CDR3 bases: TGTGCCAGCAGCTTACCTGGGCCGGCAGCATCCGCTGAATATGGCTACACCTTC. The rearrangement uses TRBV7-8 and TRBJ1-2, with D hard to call. Germline values: CDR1 SGHVS, CDR2 FQNEAQ. Trimming pared 2 bases from V and 5 bases from J, leaving 24 bases between. The CDR3 sequence is 18 residues long.

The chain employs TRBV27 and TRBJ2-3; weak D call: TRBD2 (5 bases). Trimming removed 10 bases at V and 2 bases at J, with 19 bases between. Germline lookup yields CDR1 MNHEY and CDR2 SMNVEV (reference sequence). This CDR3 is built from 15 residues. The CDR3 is CATSGAATSTDTQYF. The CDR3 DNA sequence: TGTGCCACCTCAGGAGCGGCTACCTCCACAGATACGCAGTATTTT.

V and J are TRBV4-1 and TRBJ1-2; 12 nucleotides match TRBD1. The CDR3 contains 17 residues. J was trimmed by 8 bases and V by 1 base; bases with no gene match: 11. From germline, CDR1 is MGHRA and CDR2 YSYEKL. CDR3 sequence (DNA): TGCGCCAGCAGCCAAGTACACGGGACAGGGGGCCCTTTGGGCTACACCTTC. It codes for CASSQVHGTGGPLGYTF.

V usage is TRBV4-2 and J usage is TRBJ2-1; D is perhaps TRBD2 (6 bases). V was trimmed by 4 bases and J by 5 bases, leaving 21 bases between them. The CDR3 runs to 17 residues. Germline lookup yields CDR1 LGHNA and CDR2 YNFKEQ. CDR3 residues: CASSPDGVGGAHNEQFF. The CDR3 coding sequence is TGTGCCAGCAGCCCCGATGGTGTCGGGGGAGCTCACAATGAGCAGTTCTTC.

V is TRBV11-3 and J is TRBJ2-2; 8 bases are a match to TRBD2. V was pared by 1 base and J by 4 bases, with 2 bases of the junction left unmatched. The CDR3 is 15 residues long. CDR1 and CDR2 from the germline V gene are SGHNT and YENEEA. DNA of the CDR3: TGTGCCAGCAGCTTAGTCCGGGGGGGCACCGGGGAGCTGTTTTTT. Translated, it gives CASSLVRGGTGELFF.

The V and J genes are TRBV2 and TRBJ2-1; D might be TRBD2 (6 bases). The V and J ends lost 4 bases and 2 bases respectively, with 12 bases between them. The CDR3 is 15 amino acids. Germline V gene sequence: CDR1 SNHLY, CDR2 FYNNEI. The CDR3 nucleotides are TGTGCCAGCAGTGTGTGGCTAGCGACCTACAATGAGCAGTTCTTC. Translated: CASSVWLATYNEQFF.

The CDR3 protein is CASMRYGGRDYEQYF. CDR3 nucleotide sequence: TGTGCCAGCATGCGTTATGGCGGTCGGGACTACGAGCAGTACTTC. The V and J genes are TRBV6-5 and TRBJ2-7; perhaps TRBD2 as D (5 bases). The V end lost 7 bases, the J end lost 3 bases, and 19 bases lay between the germline ends. CDR1 and CDR2 (germline): MNHEY, SVGAGI. The CDR3 has 15 amino acids.

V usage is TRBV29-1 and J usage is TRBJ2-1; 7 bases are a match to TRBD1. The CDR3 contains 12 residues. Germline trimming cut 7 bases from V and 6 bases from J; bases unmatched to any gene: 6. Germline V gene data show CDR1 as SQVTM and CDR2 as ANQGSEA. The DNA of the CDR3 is TGCAGCGCAGAGACAGGGTCCAATGAGCAGTTCTTC. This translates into CSAETGSNEQFF.